The entry below describes one T cell receptor beta chain. The V end was cut by 1 base, the J end by 6 bases, with 24 bases between. This CDR3 is built from 19 residues. Germline V lookup: CDR1 MNHEY, CDR2 SMNVEV (reference sequence). How the authors handled the data: From reference gene primer amplification, estimates of nucleated cell counts were derived. Repertoires were generated with immunoSEQ multiplex PCR, while TCRdb's copy carries only in-frame clones and drops some. V and J calls and clone size come straight from that table; D and trimming were deduced from the DNA. Of fewer than 250,000 clones in the sample, about nine tenths are singletons; the top ten hold approximately 0.7%. The data originate from a study of blood T cell repertoires in COVID-19.

Sequences were obtained from peripheral blood. This clonotype was obtained from a man aged 40-49 years with acute or convalescent COVID-19. V usage is TRBV27 and J usage is TRBJ2-2; tentative D call: TRBD1 (6 bases). The CDR3 nucleotides are TGTGCCAGCAGTTTATATGGGGGCCTAGGGGTCGGGGTCCCCGGGGAGCTGTTTTTT. It specifies CASSLYGGLGVGVPGELFF.